The 15 T cell receptor beta chains below come from one sample, sequenced in a study of blood T cell repertoires in COVID-19 (TCRdb year 2020). The library was built by means of the immunoSEQ multiplex PCR assay. Imported from immuneACCESS, the table was reduced by TCRdb to in-frame sequences with V and J called. These copies leave out some clones; in studies compared against another copy, an unresolved V gene accounts for under half, and the cause of the remainder is not known. The sample table contains a few hundred thousand clones; only one count was recorded for roughly 90% of them. The ten largest clones add up to roughly 1.9% of the sample. Sequenced input: PBMCs or T cells enriched from blood (not recorded which). Receptors originate from a woman aged 40 to 50 who had recovered from COVID-19.

The chain links TRBV6-2 or TRBV6-3 to TRBJ2-5; TRBD2 aligns across 12 bases. Germline V gene lookup returns CDR1 MNHEY and CDR2 SVGEGT. This CDR3 comprises 17 residues. Trimming at V came to 5 bases and at J to 5 bases, leaving 12 bases not matched to a gene. Here the CDR3 reads CASSTEGLAGVRETQYF. DNA for the CDR3: TGTGCCAGCAGTACCGAGGGACTAGCGGGTGTTCGGGAGACCCAGTACTTC.

The chain is built from TRBV7-8 and TRBJ1-3; possible D gene TRBD1, 6 bases. With 5 bases removed from V and 0 bases from J, the gap between germline ends came to 17 bases. Germline V gene sequence: CDR1 SGHVS, CDR2 FQNEAQ. The CDR3 covers 17 residues. CDR3 loop: CASSVTGTRASGNTIYF. CDR3 coding DNA: TGTGCCAGCAGCGTAACCGGGACAAGGGCCTCTGGAAACACCATATATTTT.

The rearrangement uses TRBV5-6 and TRBJ2-7; 9 nucleotides agree with TRBD1. Germline values: CDR1 SGHDT, CDR2 YYEEEE. CDR3 length: 14 residues. V shed 3 bases, J shed 9 bases, and the junction held 10 bases outside the gene matches. The CDR3 loop reads CASSYRDRVIGQYF. The CDR3 DNA reads as TGTGCCAGCAGCTACCGGGACAGGGTTATAGGGCAGTACTTC. Supplemented by reference TRBV5-6 and TRBJ2-7, the full variable domain reads DAGVTQSPTHLIKTRGQQVTLRCSPKSGHDTVSWYQQALGQGPQFIFQYYEEEERQRGNFPDRFSGHQFPNYSSELNVNALLLGDSALYLCASSYRDRVIGQYFGPGTRLTVT.

This clone is a singleton in its sample. The J gene is TRBJ2-5, the V gene TRBV19, with D possibly TRBD1 on 5 matching bases. The CDR3 is 13 amino acids. In germline, CDR1 is LNHDA, CDR2 SQIVND (reference sequence). V was trimmed by 3 bases and J by 2 bases, leaving 7 bases between them. The CDR3 loop is CASSINRQETQYF. CDR3 DNA: TGTGCCAGTAGTATCAACAGGCAAGAGACCCAGTACTTC.

The V gene is TRBV19, the J gene TRBJ2-3, with TRBD2 matching over 9 bases. The junction had 10 bases not matched to a gene; V was cut back by 7 bases and J by 5 bases. This CDR3 contains 15 residues. From germline, CDR1 is LNHDA and CDR2 SQIVND (reference sequence). CDR3 DNA sequence: TGTGCCAGTACTACGAGGCGGGAGGGCAGAGATACGCAGTATTTT. Translating gives CASTTRREGRDTQYF.

The gene calls are TRBV12-5 and TRBJ1-2; 9 nucleotides line up with TRBD1. From germline, CDR1 is LGHNT and CDR2 FRNRAP. Trimming took 2 bases from V and 4 from J; bases not matched to a gene: 11. The CDR3 is made up of 17 amino acids. CDR3 nucleotide sequence: TGTGCTAGTGGTTTGCTACAGGGGGCGGCGGCGCCCTATGGCTACACCTTC. It codes for CASGLLQGAAAPYGYTF.

This clone was detected once. The chain couples TRBV7-2 to TRBJ2-4, with TRBD1 matching over 8 bases. The CDR3 is made up of 16 amino acids. Per the germline V gene, CDR1 is SGHTA and CDR2 is FQGNSA. V lost 1 base, J lost 0 bases, and 2 bases stayed unmatched. This CDR3 reads CASSLDRGSAKNIQYF. For the CDR3, the DNA is TGTGCCAGCAGCTTAGACAGGGGGTCAGCCAAAAACATTCAGTACTTC. The variable domain in full, with the rest retrieved from reference TRBV7-2 and TRBJ2-4, is GAGVSQSPSNKVTEKGKDVELRCDPISGHTALYWYRQSLGQGLEFLIYFQGNSAPDKSGLPSDRFSAERTGGSVSTLTIQRTQQEDSAVYLCASSLDRGSAKNIQYFGAGTRLSVL.

The rearrangement links TRBV11-3 to TRBJ2-7; TRBD1 matches at 9 bases. Germline loops: CDR1 SGHNT, CDR2 YENEEA. The V segment lost 5 bases and the J segment 0 bases; nucleotides outside the gene matches: 11. The CDR3 is made up of 17 amino acids. This CDR3 is CASSPGTGKAVSYEQYF. The DNA for the CDR3 is TGTGCCAGCAGCCCGGGGACAGGGAAAGCGGTCTCCTACGAGCAGTACTTC.

The rearrangement joins TRBV13 to TRBJ2-3; unclear D gene. V dropped 4 bases and J dropped 1 base, with 9 bases sitting between them. CDR1 PRHDT and CDR2 FYEKMQ come from the germline V gene (reference sequence). The CDR3 consists of 14 residues. CDR3 nucleotides: TGTGCCAGCAGCTCGATGGCGGGCACAGATACGCAGTATTTT. It yields the protein CASSSMAGTDTQYF.

In DNA, the CDR3 is TGTGCCAGTAAGCGTCTAGCGGAGCCTCCGGGCACCGGGGAGCTGTTTTTT. This encodes CASKRLAEPPGTGELFF. The chain has TRBV19 and TRBJ2-2, with TRBD2 matching over 7 bases. Germline V lookup: CDR1 LNHDA, CDR2 SQIVND (reference sequence). The CDR3 consists of 17 residues. J lost 4 bases, V lost 7 bases, and 15 bases had no gene match.

The chain is built from TRBV11-3 and TRBJ2-7; D possibly corresponds to TRBD1 (5 bases). Trimming removed 4 bases from V and 3 bases from J, with 10 bases in between. CDR1 is SGHNT and CDR2 is YENEEA in the germline V gene. This CDR3 contains 13 residues. The CDR3: CASSSRTNYEQYF. In nucleotides, the CDR3 is TGTGCCAGCAGCTCGCGGACAAACTACGAGCAGTACTTC. The whole variable domain, filled in from reference TRBV11-3 and TRBJ2-7, reads EAGVVQSPRYKIIEKKQPVAFWCNPISGHNTLYWYLQNLGQGPELLIRYENEEAVDDSQLPKDRFSAERLKGVDSTLKIQPAELGDSAVYLCASSSRTNYEQYFGPGTRLTVT.

The chain uses TRBV13 and TRBJ2-1, with 13 nucleotides matching TRBD2. Germline V CDR1 and CDR2: PRHDT, FYEKMQ (reference sequence). Unmatched junction bases numbered 8, after V lost 5 bases and J lost 7 bases. The CDR3 sequence is 16 residues long. The CDR3 coding sequence is TGTGCCAGCAGCACTAGCGGGAGGGCCCCTAATAATGAGCAGTTCTTC. Its protein product is CASSTSGRAPNNEQFF.

This chain joins TRBV5-6 and TRBJ2-1; 7 nucleotides line up with TRBD2. V was clipped by 0 bases and J by 9 bases; unmatched bases: 9. Germline V gene sequence: CDR1 SGHDT, CDR2 YYEEEE. This CDR3 spans 15 amino acids. The CDR3 region is CASSLVRTSNGEQFF. In DNA form, the CDR3 reads TGTGCCAGCAGCTTGGTCCGGACTAGTAACGGTGAGCAGTTCTTC.

This chain uses TRBV9 with TRBJ2-1; 8 bases line up with TRBD2. There are 15 residues in the CDR3. The ends lost 4 bases at V and 2 bases at J; junction bases unmatched: 5. Looked up from germline, CDR1 is SGDLS and CDR2 is YYNGEE. For the CDR3, the DNA is TGTGCCAGCAGCATCTCGGGAGGGCCCTACAATGAGCAGTTCTTC. It translates to CASSISGGPYNEQFF.

V and J are TRBV6-5 and TRBJ2-7, with 8 positions matching TRBD1. Germline V lookup: CDR1 MNHEY, CDR2 SVGAGI. V was pared by 8 bases and J by 7 bases, with 10 bases of the junction left unmatched. This CDR3 comprises 13 residues. The CDR3 loop is CASGPQDRDEQYF. The CDR3 DNA sequence: TGTGCCAGCGGTCCCCAGGACAGGGATGAGCAGTACTTC.